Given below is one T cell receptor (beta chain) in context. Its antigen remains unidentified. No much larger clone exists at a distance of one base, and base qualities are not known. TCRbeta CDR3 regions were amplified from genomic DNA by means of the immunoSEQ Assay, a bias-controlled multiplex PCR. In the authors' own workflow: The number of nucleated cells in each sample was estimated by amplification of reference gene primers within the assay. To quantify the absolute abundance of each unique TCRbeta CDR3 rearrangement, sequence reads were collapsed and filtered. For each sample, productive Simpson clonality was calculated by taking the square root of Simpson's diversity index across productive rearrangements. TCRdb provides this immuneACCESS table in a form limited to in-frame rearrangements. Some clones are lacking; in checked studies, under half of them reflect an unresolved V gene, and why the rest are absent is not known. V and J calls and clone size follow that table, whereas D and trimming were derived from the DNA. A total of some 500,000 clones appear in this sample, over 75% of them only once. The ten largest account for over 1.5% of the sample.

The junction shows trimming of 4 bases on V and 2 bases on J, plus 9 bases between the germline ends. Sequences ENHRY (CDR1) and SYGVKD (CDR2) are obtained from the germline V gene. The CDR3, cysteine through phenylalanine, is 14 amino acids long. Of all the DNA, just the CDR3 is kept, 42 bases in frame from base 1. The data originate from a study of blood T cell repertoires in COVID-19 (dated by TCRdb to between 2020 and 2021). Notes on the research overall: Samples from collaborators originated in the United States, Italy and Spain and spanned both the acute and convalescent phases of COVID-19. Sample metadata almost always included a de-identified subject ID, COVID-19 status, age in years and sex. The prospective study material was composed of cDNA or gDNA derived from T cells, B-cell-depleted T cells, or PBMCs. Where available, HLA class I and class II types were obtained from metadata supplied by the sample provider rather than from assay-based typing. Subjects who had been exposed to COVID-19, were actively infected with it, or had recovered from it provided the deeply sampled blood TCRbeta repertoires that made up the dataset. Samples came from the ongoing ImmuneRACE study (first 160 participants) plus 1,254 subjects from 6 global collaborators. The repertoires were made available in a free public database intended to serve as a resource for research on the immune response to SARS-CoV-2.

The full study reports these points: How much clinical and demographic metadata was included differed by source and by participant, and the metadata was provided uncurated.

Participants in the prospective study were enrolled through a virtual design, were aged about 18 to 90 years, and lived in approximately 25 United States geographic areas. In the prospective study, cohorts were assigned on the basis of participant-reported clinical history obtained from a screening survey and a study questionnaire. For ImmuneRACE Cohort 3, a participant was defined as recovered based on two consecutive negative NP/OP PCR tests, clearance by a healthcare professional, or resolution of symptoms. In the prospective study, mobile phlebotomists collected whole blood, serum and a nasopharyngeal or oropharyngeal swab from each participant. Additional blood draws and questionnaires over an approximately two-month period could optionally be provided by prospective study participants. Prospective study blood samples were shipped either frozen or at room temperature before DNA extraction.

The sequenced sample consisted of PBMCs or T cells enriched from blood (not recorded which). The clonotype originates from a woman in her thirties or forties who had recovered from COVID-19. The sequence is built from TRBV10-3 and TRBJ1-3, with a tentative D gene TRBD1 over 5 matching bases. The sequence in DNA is TGTGCCATCAGTGGGGGCAGGGCTGGAAACACCATATATTTT. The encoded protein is CAISGGRAGNTIYF.